A single sample is the source of the 26 T cell receptor beta chains below, sequenced in a study of Ad26.COV2.S vaccination and SARS-CoV-2 variants. Using immunoSEQ multiplex PCR, the repertoire was profiled, and TCRdb retains in-frame clones only, with some absent. This table holds roughly 320,000 clones, around 84% found once. Treatment of the sample: 15 to 20 received Ad26.COV2.S at low or high dose, single or two shots; five or six received placebo; per-sample allocation not given. Day 63 following the first vaccine or placebo injection was when the samples were taken. The starting material was peripheral blood, obtained in a trial of Ad26.COV2.S vaccine versus placebo. The source is a person between 18 and 59 years old who received the Ad26.COV2.S COVID-19 vaccine or a placebo.

V and J are TRBV11-2 and TRBJ1-1; D gene uncertain. Deletions cut 6 bases from V and 1 base from J, with 9 bases between. CDR1 is SGHAT, CDR2 FQNNGV, per germline. CDR3 length equals 13 residues. CDR3 bases: TGTGCCAGCAGGTCCCCGGGGAACACTGAAGCTTTCTTT. Protein product: CASRSPGNTEAFF.

CDR3 nucleotide sequence: TGTGCCAGCAGCCCGCCTGCATCCTATGGCTACACCTTC. Encoded protein: CASSPPASYGYTF. This chain uses TRBV6-5 with TRBJ1-2; D is uncertain. There are 13 residues in the CDR3. Germline lookup yields CDR1 MNHEY and CDR2 SVGAGI. The V gene lost 6 bases and the J gene lost 4 bases, with 12 bases spanning the gap.

V gene TRBV5-4 combines with J gene TRBJ2-5; no clear D gene. There are 14 residues in the CDR3. V was clipped by 0 bases and J by 1 base, with 7 bases between them. The germline V gene encodes CDR1 SGHNT and CDR2 YYREEE (reference sequence). The CDR3 DNA reads as TGTGCCAGCAGCTTGGTTGGGCCCCAAGAGACCCAGTACTTC. Translating gives CASSLVGPQETQYF.

The gene calls are TRBV5-5 and TRBJ2-4, with D possibly matching TRBD1 (6 bases). Germline CDR1 reads SGHKS; CDR2 reads YYEKEE (reference sequence). The CDR3 runs to 18 residues. V lost 0 bases and J 1 base, leaving 17 bases between the germline ends. The DNA of the CDR3 is TGTGCCAGCAGCTTGGGCCAGGGAGAGGGGGTTGCCAAAAACATTCAGTACTTC. This sequence encodes CASSLGQGEGVAKNIQYF.

This sequence joins TRBV29-1 and TRBJ1-1; weak D call: TRBD1 (5 bases). Germline CDR1 SQVTM, CDR2 ANQGSEA. With 4 bases removed from V and 3 bases from J, the gap between germline ends came to 9 bases. The CDR3 is 12 amino acids. Here the CDR3 DNA reads TGCAGCGTTGTACAGGAGCACACTGAAGCTTTCTTT. Its translation is CSVVQEHTEAFF.

The rearrangement links TRBV5-4 to TRBJ1-2; 8 bases align to TRBD1. CDR1 and CDR2 from the germline V gene are SGHNT and YYREEE (reference sequence). With V trimmed by 0 bases and J by 5 bases, 6 bases remained unmatched. The length of the CDR3 is 15 residues. CDR3 nucleotides: TGTGCCAGCAGCTTGGGACAGGGGTACCCGTATGGCTACACCTTC. Amino acids: CASSLGQGYPYGYTF.

This chain uses TRBV18 with TRBJ2-7; D is uncertain. The germline V gene encodes CDR1 KGHSH and CDR2 LQKENI. The CDR3 has 14 residues. V was cut by 3 bases and J by 0 bases, with 9 bases left in between. CDR3 nucleotide sequence: TGTGCCAGCTCACCTTGGGCTGACTCCTACGAGCAGTACTTC. This codes for CASSPWADSYEQYF. Full variable domain (outside the CDR3, taken from reference TRBV18 and TRBJ2-7): NAGVMQNPRHLVRRRGQEARLRCSPMKGHSHVYWYRQLPEEGLKFMVYLQKENIIDESGMPKERFSAEFPKEGPSILRIQQVVRGDSAAYFCASSPWADSYEQYFGPGTRLTVT.

This rearrangement joins TRBV5-8 to TRBJ1-2; D gene uncertain. The CDR3 sequence is 13 residues long. Trimming took 7 bases from V and 2 from J, leaving 12 bases between them. CDR1 and CDR2 (germline): SGHTS, YDEGEE. For the CDR3, the DNA is TGTGCCAGCGATCGTGGGTTGAACTATGGCTACACCTTC. This encodes CASDRGLNYGYTF.

The rearrangement joins TRBV27 to TRBJ2-7; 8 positions agree with TRBD1. Trimming took 5 bases from V and 5 from J; bases not matched to a gene: 14. The CDR3 extends over 16 amino acids. Germline V gene lookup returns CDR1 MNHEY and CDR2 SMNVEV (reference sequence). The CDR3, as DNA: TGTGCCAGCAGTCCCAAACCCAGGACAGGGAACAACGAGCAGTACTTC. This translates into CASSPKPRTGNNEQYF.

The chain couples TRBV6-5 to TRBJ1-1; no clear D. Germline V CDR1 and CDR2: MNHEY, SVGAGI. The CDR3 has 15 residues. The V end lost 0 bases, the J end lost 4 bases, and 12 bases lay between the germline ends. The chain's CDR3 is CASSYSPALSTEAFF. The DNA for the CDR3 is TGTGCCAGCAGTTACTCTCCAGCCCTTAGCACTGAAGCTTTCTTT.

The count of this clone is one. This chain links TRBV7-8 with TRBJ2-2; D uncertain. Trimming left V 5 bases short and J 7 bases short, with 5 bases between. The CDR3 length is 11 residues. CDR1 is SGHVS and CDR2 is FQNEAQ in the germline V gene. The CDR3 here is CASSPRGELFF. The CDR3 coding sequence is TGTGCCAGCAGCCCCCGCGGGGAGCTGTTTTTT.

This chain uses TRBV19 with TRBJ1-6; D is ambiguous. V was cut by 5 bases and J by 3 bases, with 11 bases left in between. Germline CDR1 is LNHDA and CDR2 is SQIVND (reference sequence). This CDR3 is 15 amino acids long. The CDR3 coding sequence is TGTGCCAGTAGTTATGTCAGCGGCTATAATTCACCCCTCCACTTT. Translation: CASSYVSGYNSPLHF.

The chain is built from TRBV6-5 and TRBJ1-2; TRBD1 matches at 10 bases. V lost 4 bases to trimming and J lost 8 bases; unmatched junction nucleotides: 10. The CDR3 contains 15 residues. In germline, CDR1 is MNHEY, CDR2 SVGAGI. CDR3 sequence reads: CASSSWDRGLWGYTF. In DNA, the CDR3 is TGTGCCAGCAGTTCCTGGGACAGGGGACTTTGGGGCTACACCTTC.

J is TRBJ1-1 and V is TRBV12-3 or TRBV12-4, with D possibly TRBD1 on 6 matching bases. V was cut by 6 bases and J by 4 bases, with 12 bases left in between. This CDR3 region has 13 residues. This CDR3 reads CASSRQASTEAFF. Here the CDR3 DNA reads TGTGCCAGCAGCCGACAGGCGAGCACTGAAGCTTTCTTT.

As concerns this clone: This sample also contains other DNA sequences that code for the same CDR3. The V and J genes are TRBV29-1 and TRBJ2-1, with 7 bases aligning to TRBD1. J gave up 4 bases and V 4 bases, and 1 base lay outside the gene matches. The CDR3 has 12 residues. CDR1 and CDR2 (germline): SQVTM, ANQGSEA. The CDR3 here is CSVAQGYNEQFF. CDR3 DNA sequence: TGCAGCGTTGCACAGGGGTACAATGAGCAGTTCTTC.

The V gene is TRBV7-2, the J gene TRBJ2-3; D could derive from TRBD1 or TRBD2 (5 bases each). Trimming left V 4 bases short and J 4 bases short, with 12 bases between. In germline, CDR1 is SGHTA, CDR2 FQGNSA. The CDR3 covers 14 residues. As DNA, the CDR3 is TGTGCCAGCAGCTCACGAAGAGGGGCAGATACGCAGTATTTT. This sequence encodes CASSSRRGADTQYF.

The genes are TRBV4-1 and TRBJ1-2; D not certain. Germline CDR1 MGHRA, CDR2 YSYEKL. Trimming took off 1 base at V and 8 bases at J, with 11 bases between the two ends. This CDR3 is 13 amino acids long. The CDR3 region is CASSQVPPLGYTF. CDR3 DNA sequence: TGCGCCAGCAGCCAAGTCCCCCCGTTGGGCTACACCTTC.

The chain links TRBV25-1 to TRBJ1-1, with TRBD1 matching over 9 bases. The CDR3 is 14 amino acids. V gave up 5 bases and J gave up 6 bases; unmatched junction bases: 7. Germline assignment: CDR1 MGHDK and CDR2 SYGVNS. CDR3 in DNA: TGTGCCAGCAGTACCAAACAGGGGGCCGCTGAAGCTTTCTTT. Its protein product is CASSTKQGAAEAFF. The variable domain in full, with the rest retrieved from reference TRBV25-1 and TRBJ1-1, is EADIYQTPRYLVIGTGKKITLECSQTMGHDKMYWYQQDPGMELHLIHYSYGVNSTEKGDLSSESTVSRIRTEHFPLTLESARPSHTSQYLCASSTKQGAAEAFFGQGTRLTVV.

The chain has TRBV3-1 (or the pseudogene TRBV3-2) and TRBJ1-2, with TRBD1 matching over 9 bases. The V and J ends lost 2 bases and 7 bases, in that order; junction bases with no gene match: 8. The CDR3 loop spans 15 amino acids. In germline, CDR1 is LGHDT, CDR2 YNNKEL (reference sequence). The CDR3 region is CASSQLYRGRSGYTF. DNA of the CDR3: TGTGCCAGCAGCCAACTATACAGGGGGCGGAGTGGCTACACCTTC.

Only a few counts were recorded for this clone. The rearrangement links TRBV4-1 to TRBJ1-5; unclear D gene. With 6 bases removed from V and 0 bases from J, the gap between germline ends came to 12 bases. The CDR3 spans 15 residues. The germline V gene encodes CDR1 MGHRA and CDR2 YSYEKL. CDR3 sequence: CASSPVLNSNQPQHF. The CDR3 bases are TGCGCCAGCAGTCCCGTTCTTAATAGCAATCAGCCCCAGCATTTT.

The V call is TRBV20-1, the J call TRBJ1-1; perhaps TRBD1 as D (5 bases). The CDR3 is 11 amino acids. The germline CDR1 and CDR2 sequences are DFQATT and SNEGSKA (reference sequence). V gave up 6 bases and J gave up 11 bases, with 16 bases separating them. As DNA, the CDR3 is TGCAGTGCCAATCTAGGCAGGGAGGCTTTCTTT. Its protein product is CSANLGREAFF.

J is TRBJ2-7 and V is TRBV10-3; 9 nucleotides match TRBD1. CDR3 length equals 14 residues. V shed 6 bases, J shed 3 bases, and the junction held 6 bases outside the gene matches. The V gene's germline CDR1 is ENHRY and CDR2 SYGVKD. The CDR3 loop reads CAISNRGRNYEQYF. The CDR3 DNA reads TGTGCCATCAGCAACAGGGGGCGAAACTACGAGCAGTACTTC.

The chain couples TRBV5-8 to TRBJ2-2, with 9 bases lining up with TRBD1. J was trimmed by 4 bases and V by 0 bases; bases with no gene match: 7. This CDR3 region has 17 residues. Germline V CDR1 and CDR2: SGHTS, YDEGEE. CDR3 sequence: CASSLVVGTGSTGELFF. Written as DNA, the CDR3 is TGTGCCAGCAGCTTGGTAGTCGGGACAGGGAGCACCGGGGAGCTGTTTTTT. The whole variable domain, remainder taken from reference TRBV5-8 and TRBJ2-2, is EAGVTQSPTHLIKTRGQQATLRCSPISGHTSVYWYQQALGLGLQFLLWYDEGEERNRGNFPPRFSGRQFPNYSSELNVNALELEDSALYLCASSLVVGTGSTGELFFGEGSRLTVL.

The chain couples TRBV5-1 to TRBJ2-3; D is possibly TRBD2 (6 bases). The CDR3 is 15 amino acids. Trimming left V 2 bases short and J 1 base short, with 11 bases between. Germline CDR1 reads SGHRS; CDR2 reads YFSETQ. The CDR3: CASSFNGEGTDTQYF. The CDR3 nucleotides are TGCGCCAGCAGCTTCAACGGGGAGGGCACAGATACGCAGTATTTT.

The V and J genes are TRBV4-1 and TRBJ2-6, with D maybe TRBD1 (5 bases). Germline V gene data show CDR1 as MGHRA and CDR2 as YSYEKL. This CDR3 has 15 residues. Trimming left V 2 bases short and J 1 base short, with 6 bases between. The CDR3 DNA is TGCGCCAGCAGCCAACAGGGATCTGGGGCCAACGTCCTGACTTTC. Amino acid sequence: CASSQQGSGANVLTF.

This clone was seen just once. The genes are TRBV18 and TRBJ1-2; D is possibly TRBD1 (6 bases). The length of the CDR3 is 13 residues. Germline assignment: CDR1 KGHSH and CDR2 LQKENI. V was clipped by 1 base and J by 5 bases, with 8 bases between them. The CDR3 DNA is TGTGCCAGCTCACCACAGGGGGAATATGGCTACACCTTC. Translation gives CASSPQGEYGYTF.